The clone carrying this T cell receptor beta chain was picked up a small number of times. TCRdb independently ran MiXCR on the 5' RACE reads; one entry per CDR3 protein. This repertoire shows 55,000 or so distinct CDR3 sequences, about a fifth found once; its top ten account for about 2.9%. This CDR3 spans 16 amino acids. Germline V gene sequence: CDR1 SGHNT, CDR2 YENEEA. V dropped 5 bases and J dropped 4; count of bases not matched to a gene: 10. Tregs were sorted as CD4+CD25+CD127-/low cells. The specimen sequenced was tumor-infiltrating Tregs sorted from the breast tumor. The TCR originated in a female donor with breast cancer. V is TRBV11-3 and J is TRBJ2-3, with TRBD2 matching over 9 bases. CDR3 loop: CASSITPGLAADTQYF. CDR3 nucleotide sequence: TGTGCCAGCAGCATCACCCCGGGACTAGCCGCAGATACGCAGTATTTT.